The entry below gives a single TCR beta chain sequence along with its context. No antigen is known for it. Per-base quality was not reported, and no clone a single base away is much larger than it. The library was produced with RT-PCR. Sequencing was carried out with an Illumina HiSeq 2500. In TCRdb, the public reads were trimmed at Q25 with fastp and aligned with MiXCR, with productive beta chains retained. Rows are unified per CDR3 protein, each entry keeping the most common DNA and genes. In all, the sample holds about 540,000 distinct CDR3 sequences, and around a quarter of those were seen once. Approximately 2.9% of the sample belongs to the ten largest clones. Reading the germline V gene (reference sequence) gives CDR1 DFQATT and CDR2 SNEGSKA. The CDR3 goes from the cysteine to the phenylalanine over 13 residues. Left in the record is the CDR3 DNA by itself, 39 bases read in frame from the first base. V gives up 5 bases and J gives up 2 bases, and the segment between their germline ends measures 10 bases.

The sample comes from a study of response to subunit inactivated influenza vaccine (dated by TCRdb to between 2017 and 2018). About the investigation overall: The study used deep quantitative T cell receptor repertoire profiling to track responses to a trivalent subunit inactivated influenza vaccine. Overall study results and their limits: It was suggested by the authors that each seasonal influenza vaccination may recruit only a limited number of new T cells.

The same data also contributed to another study, on T cells expressing NK-cell markers. As described in the second report: TCR beta cDNA libraries were made by 5'RACE template switching that added a universal primer site and unique molecular identifiers. Three sorted T-cell subsets (CD3+CD56+NKG2C+, CD3+CD56+NKG2C- and CD3+CD56-NKG2C+) from fewer than 10 donors had their TCR beta-chain repertoires profiled. Among the eight sequenced donors, seven were HCMV-seropositive and one was HCMV-seronegative. To restrict sorting to alphabetaTCR-expressing T cells, an anti-gammadeltaTCR antibody was added in several experiments. For roughly six donors, the dominant CD3+CD56+NKG2C+ clonotypes were among the top 10 CD8+ clonotypes and accounted for roughly 1.0-8% of CD8+ T cells. Those dominant clonotypes were again the most abundant among CD3+CD56-NKG2C+ cells in a handful of donors, at about 25-65%. Whether the expanded NKG2C-expressing T cell clones were specific for HCMV antigens was left unclear. All eight donors whose samples were sequenced were randomly selected healthy volunteers, three of them men and five women. To determine HCMV serostatus, a commercial ELISA kit was used to detect HCMV-specific IgG in serum. Ficoll density gradient centrifugation was used to isolate peripheral blood mononuclear cells from blood. CD4+ and CD8+ T cells were isolated from PBMC by magnetic immunoseparation with Miltenyi isolation kits. Synthesis of cDNA was primed from the TCR beta constant segment and was followed by two consecutive PCR amplification steps. Illumina HiSeq 2000/2500, MiSeq or NextSeq was used to sequence libraries as 2 x 150 bp reads. MIGEC handled demultiplexing of the reads and grouping by UMI, while MiTCR was used to assemble and quantify clonotypes. To exclude erroneous sequences, any TCR cDNA sequence not supported by at least two reads was discarded. Downstream repertoire analysis used the tcR package, and clonotypes were matched across fractions by CDR3 nucleotide sequence plus V segment. VDJmatch was used to annotate antigen specificity against VDJdb, with one amino acid substitution in CDR3 permitted.

Recombination joined TRBV20-1 with TRBJ2-4; the D segment could be TRBD1, given 5 matching bases. Specimen: CD4+ T cells sorted from PBMCs, collected roughly 12 days after vaccination. The sequence was obtained from a man aged 45-60 years who received an inactivated influenza vaccine. Donor details come from another sample of the same person, matched by shared clones. The CDR3 loop reads CSAQGGTKNIQYF. The base sequence is TGCAGTGCTCAGGGTGGAACCAAAAACATTCAGTACTTC.